This T cell receptor (beta chain) is drawn from a study of blood T cell repertoires in COVID-19. In the study overall: Acute and convalescent COVID-19 samples came from the United States, Italy and Spain. PBMCs, B-cell-depleted T cells, or T cells provided the cDNA or gDNA that made up the material.

Germline CDR1 is LGHNA and CDR2 is YNFKEQ. The V segment lost 4 bases and the J segment 3 bases; nucleotides outside the gene matches: 2. The CDR3 is 13 amino acids. As originally analysed: Amplification of reference gene primers was used by the study to estimate nucleated cell counts. Only in-frame clones appear in the TCRdb table, and some are missing; sequencing was by immunoSEQ multiplex PCR. D and trimming were read from the DNA, whereas the V and J calls and clone size are those reported in that table. The sample contains about 320,000 clones, over 90% of which appear only once. Those who participated ranged in age from 18 to 89 years and resided in 20 to 30 US areas.

The sample was PBMCs or T cells enriched from blood (not recorded which). The sequence derives from a woman in her twenties or thirties who had been exposed to COVID-19. The chain carries TRBV4-2 and TRBJ1-2, with 7 bases fitting TRBD1. The CDR3 is CASSRTGDYGYTF. In DNA form, the CDR3 reads TGTGCCAGCAGCCGCACAGGGGACTATGGCTACACCTTC.